This entry lists 19 T cell receptor beta chains sequenced from one sample in a study of T cell responses to AZD1222 COVID-19 vaccine. Measured with immunoSEQ multiplex PCR; TCRdb has only the in-frame clones, and not every one. The data show approximately 70,000 clones, 75% to 90% seen once. The material sequenced was peripheral blood, taken on day 0 of AZD1222 vaccination. The source of these receptors is an adult in good health.

V usage is TRBV27 and J usage is TRBJ1-2; D gene uncertain. Germline-derived CDR1 and CDR2 are MNHEY and SMNVEV (reference sequence). The V and J ends lost 6 bases and 3 bases respectively, with 11 bases between them. The CDR3 is made up of 13 amino acids. The CDR3 protein is CASSLRPHYGYTF. The CDR3 DNA follows: TGTGCCAGCAGCCTACGACCCCACTATGGCTACACCTTC.

The gene calls are TRBV7-2 and TRBJ2-1; perhaps TRBD1 as D (5 bases). Trimming cost V 2 bases and J 9 bases, with 5 bases left between them. The CDR3 extends over 11 amino acids. Germline CDR1 SGHTA, CDR2 FQGNSA. CDR3 bases: TGTGCCAGCAGCTTAAGGGGTGAGCAGTTCTTC. As protein: CASSLRGEQFF.

The chain combines TRBV2 with TRBJ2-5; D might be TRBD1 (7 bases). In germline, CDR1 is SNHLY, CDR2 FYNNEI. V lost 6 bases to trimming and J lost 4 bases, with 12 bases between them. The CDR3 contains 13 residues. As DNA, the CDR3 is TGTGCCAGCAGACCCCAGGGGGGAGAGACCCAGTACTTC. Amino acid sequence: CASRPQGGETQYF. The full variable domain, in which reference TRBV2 and TRBJ2-5 provide the parts outside the CDR3, is EPEVTQTPSHQVTQMGQEVILRCVPISNHLYFYWYRQILGQKVEFLVSFYNNEISEKSEIFDDQFSVERPDGSNFTLKIRSTKLEDSAMYFCASRPQGGETQYFGPGTRLLVL.

This sequence joins TRBV30 and TRBJ2-7; TRBD1 matches 7 bases. After removal of 1 base from V and 3 bases from J, the junction contained 3 bases not matched to a gene. This CDR3 has 13 amino acids. Germline values: CDR1 GTSNPN, CDR2 SVGIG (reference sequence). This CDR3 is CAWSGDSNYEQYF. In nucleotides, the CDR3 is TGTGCCTGGAGTGGGGACAGCAACTACGAGCAGTACTTC.

This chain connects TRBV19 to TRBJ2-1; D gene uncertain. The CDR3 covers 12 residues. The germline V gene encodes CDR1 LNHDA and CDR2 SQIVND (reference sequence). The germline V and J ends were trimmed by 8 bases and 5 bases, with 10 bases remaining between them. CDR3 protein: CASPGSHNEQFF. The CDR3 DNA is TGTGCCAGTCCTGGGTCCCACAATGAGCAGTTCTTC.

The chain is built from TRBV3-1 (or the pseudogene TRBV3-2) and TRBJ2-3; D not resolved. In germline, CDR1 is LGHDT, CDR2 YNNKEL (reference sequence). V dropped 3 bases and J dropped 2 bases, with 12 bases sitting between them. The CDR3 is 15 residues long. CDR3 loop: CASSHPTGLTDTQYF. DNA for the CDR3: TGTGCCAGCAGCCACCCCACCGGCCTCACAGATACGCAGTATTTT.

CDR3 loop: CASSLGNTIYF. CDR3 nucleotides: TGTGCCAGCAGCTTAGGGAACACCATATATTTT. V gene TRBV11-3 combines with J gene TRBJ1-3; unclear D gene. Trimming took 1 base from V and 7 from J, leaving 2 bases between them. The CDR3 runs 11 residues. Germline V gene sequence: CDR1 SGHNT, CDR2 YENEEA.

J is TRBJ2-7 and V is TRBV9; D possibly uses TRBD1 or TRBD2 (6 bases each). This CDR3 has 14 residues. The ends were cut back, 0 bases at V and 3 bases at J, with 10 bases in the middle. The germline V gene encodes CDR1 SGDLS and CDR2 YYNGEE. The CDR3 reads CASSVAGAGYEQYF. CDR3 DNA sequence: TGTGCCAGCAGCGTAGCGGGGGCCGGCTACGAGCAGTACTTC.

The chain is built from TRBV5-1 and TRBJ1-1, with D hard to call. The CDR3 is made up of 12 amino acids. Trimming took off 3 bases at V and 0 bases at J, with 3 bases between the two ends. The germline V gene encodes CDR1 SGHRS and CDR2 YFSETQ. The CDR3 region has the DNA TGCGCCAGCAGCTACCTGAACACTGAAGCTTTCTTT. It translates to CASSYLNTEAFF.

The chain employs TRBV2 and TRBJ1-5, with 7 bases identical to TRBD1. The germline V gene has CDR1 SNHLY and CDR2 FYNNEI. The trim removed 6 bases at V and 1 base at J, leaving 3 bases unmatched. The CDR3 totals 14 residues. CDR3 DNA: TGTGCCAGCAGGGACAGGTTGAGCAATCAGCCCCAGCATTTT. Translating gives CASRDRLSNQPQHF.

The chain links TRBV2 to TRBJ2-2; D is unresolved. CDR3 length equals 11 residues. Trimming shortened V by 7 bases and J by 3 bases, and 3 bases separated the two germline ends. Germline CDR1 SNHLY, CDR2 FYNNEI. The CDR3 region is CASKYTGELFF. The CDR3 coding sequence is TGTGCCAGCAAGTACACCGGGGAGCTGTTTTTT. The complete variable domain, with remaining parts taken from reference TRBV2 and TRBJ2-2, reads EPEVTQTPSHQVTQMGQEVILRCVPISNHLYFYWYRQILGQKVEFLVSFYNNEISEKSEIFDDQFSVERPDGSNFTLKIRSTKLEDSAMYFCASKYTGELFFGEGSRLTVL.

J is TRBJ2-7 and V is TRBV11-2; 11 nucleotides align to TRBD2. Germline assignment: CDR1 SGHAT and CDR2 FQNNGV. CDR3 length: 15 amino acids. Trimming cost V 5 bases and J 1 base; bases outside gene matches: 4. The CDR3 is CASSNSGGVSYEQYF. The CDR3 nucleotides are TGTGCCAGCAGCAATAGCGGGGGGGTTTCCTACGAGCAGTACTTC.

This clone was detected only a few times. This sequence joins TRBV5-4 and TRBJ2-5, with D possibly matching TRBD2 (6 bases). V dropped 1 base and J dropped 5 bases, with 18 bases sitting between them. The germline V gene has CDR1 SGHNT and CDR2 YYREEE (reference sequence). This CDR3 has 16 amino acids. CDR3 region: CASSLFIGGIGETQYF. The DNA for the CDR3 is TGTGCCAGCAGCTTGTTTATTGGGGGGATCGGGGAGACCCAGTACTTC.

The chain employs TRBV4-1 and TRBJ1-3; TRBD1 might be the D (6 bases). The CDR3 covers 14 residues. Trimming cost V 1 base and J 4 bases, with 8 bases left between them. The germline V gene has CDR1 MGHRA and CDR2 YSYEKL. The CDR3 nucleotides are TGCGCCAGCAGCCAAGTCCAGGGGGGAAACACCATATATTTT. The encoded protein is CASSQVQGGNTIYF.

The rearrangement joins TRBV7-2 to TRBJ2-1; TRBD1 agrees at 10 bases. J was trimmed by 5 bases and V by 3 bases; bases with no gene match: 7. Germline CDR1 reads SGHTA; CDR2 reads FQGNSA. The CDR3 spans 16 residues. CDR3 DNA: TGTGCCAGCAGCTTGTACGGGACAGGGGTGGACAATGAGCAGTTCTTC. Amino acids: CASSLYGTGVDNEQFF.

There are a few counts of this clone. The chain employs TRBV7-6 and TRBJ1-5; possible D gene TRBD1, 6 bases. Trimming took 2 bases from V and 7 from J, leaving 18 bases between them. CDR3 length: 16 amino acids. Germline loops: CDR1 SGHVS, CDR2 FNYEAQ. The CDR3, as DNA: TGTGCCAGCAGCTTAAAGAGGGGGGGGAGAGGCCAGCCCCAGCATTTT. Protein: CASSLKRGGRGQPQHF.

V usage is TRBV19 and J usage is TRBJ2-7; tentatively, D is TRBD1 (6 bases). CDR3 length equals 13 residues. V was cut by 5 bases and J by 2 bases, with 10 bases left in between. Germline assignment: CDR1 LNHDA and CDR2 SQIVND (reference sequence). Here the CDR3 reads CASSGGQTYEQYF. DNA for the CDR3: TGTGCCAGTAGTGGTGGACAGACCTACGAGCAGTACTTC.

The rearrangement links TRBV5-1 to TRBJ2-1; D not certain. The length of the CDR3 is 11 residues. Germline V CDR1 and CDR2: SGHRS, YFSETQ. V was shortened by 5 bases and J by 3 bases, with 3 bases between the two germline ends. In DNA, the CDR3 is TGCGCCAGCAGAGACTACAATGAGCAGTTCTTC. As protein: CASRDYNEQFF.

The rearrangement joins TRBV5-1 to TRBJ2-1; D is uncertain. This CDR3 has 14 amino acids. Germline CDR1 and CDR2: SGHRS and YFSETQ. The germline V and J ends were trimmed by 3 bases and 2 bases, with 9 bases remaining between them. The CDR3 bases are TGCGCCAGCAGCTCTGACCCCGCCTACAATGAGCAGTTCTTC. This gives the protein CASSSDPAYNEQFF.